A selection of T cell receptor beta chains follows, all from one sample in a study of T-cell reconstitution after alpha-beta-depleted transplantation in children. From the PCR reads, TCRdb called clonotypes with MiXCR, one entry per CDR3 protein. The sample consists of 200,000 to 250,000 distinct CDR3 sequences, 20% to 30% of them appearing once. The specimen comprised PBMCs, mostly from graft donor cells, sampled 360 days after TCRalphabeta/CD19-depleted stem cell transplant. The receptors come from a female patient under 10 years old who had a stem cell transplant for congenital amegakaryocytic thrombocytopenia, so the T cells may come from the graft donor. The CDR3 runs from the conserved cysteine through the conserved F or W. Fields, in order: V gene, D gene, J gene, clone size, CDR3 DNA, CDR3 protein. A D gene is named only where the DNA matches it firmly. The size entry is marked missing in some rows and otherwise reads once, few, many or a size class.

V: TRBV5-1
D: -
J: TRBJ1-4
size: few
DNA: TGCGCCAGCAAAGTAACAGCAACTAATGAAAAACTGTTTTTT
CDR3: CASKVTATNEKLFF

V: TRBV9
D: -
J: TRBJ2-7
size: many
DNA: TGTGCCAGCAGCCCTCGCCCCTACGAGCAGTACTTC
CDR3: CASSPRPYEQYF

V: TRBV15
D: -
J: TRBJ2-7
size: few
DNA: TGTGCCACCAGCACCAGACAGGCTCGGGAGCAGTACTTC
CDR3: CATSTRQAREQYF

V: TRBV6-1
D: -
J: TRBJ1-6
size: -
DNA: TGTGCCAGCAGCCTCAACCCTGGAGGGGGTAATTCACCCCTCCACTTT
CDR3: CASSLNPGGGNSPLHF

V: TRBV4-1
D: TRBD1
J: TRBJ2-1
size: few
DNA: TGCGCCAGCAGCCAAGGCAGGGGGCACACCTACAATGAGCAGTTCTTC
CDR3: CASSQGRGHTYNEQFF

V: TRBV12-3/TRBV12-4
D: -
J: TRBJ2-3
size: few
DNA: TGTGCCAGCTCCCAGTCGGTTCGGGCAGATACGCAGTATTTT
CDR3: CASSQSVRADTQYF

V: TRBV6-2/TRBV6-3
D: TRBD2
J: TRBJ2-7
size: -
DNA: TGTGCCAGCAGGGTAGCGGGAAGCTCCTACGAGCAGTACTTC
CDR3: CASRVAGSSYEQYF

V: TRBV19
D: -
J: TRBJ1-3
size: -
DNA: TGTGCCAGTAGAACGGTCTCTGGAAACACCATATATTTT
CDR3: CASRTVSGNTIYF

V: TRBV21-1
D: -
J: TRBJ1-5
size: once
DNA: TGTGCCAGCAGCCAAGATAACATACAGGGGGACAATCAGCCCCAGCATTTT
CDR3: CASSQDNIQGDNQPQHF

V: TRBV7-2
D: -
J: TRBJ1-2
size: -
DNA: TGTGCCAGCAGCCAGCGCAGGGATCTTGGCTACACCTTC
CDR3: CASSQRRDLGYTF

V: TRBV5-1
D: TRBD2
J: TRBJ2-3
size: -
DNA: TGCGCCAGCAGCTTGGCCGGGACTAGCGGGAGAGGAACGACAGATACGCAGTATTTT
CDR3: CASSLAGTSGRGTTDTQYF

V: TRBV12-3/TRBV12-4
D: TRBD2
J: TRBJ2-1
size: few
DNA: TGTGCCAGCAGCGCCAGACTAGCGGCCTACAATGAGCAGTTCTTC
CDR3: CASSARLAAYNEQFF

V: TRBV6-1
D: TRBD2
J: TRBJ2-7
size: -
DNA: TGTGCCAGCACCCAACTAGCGGGATCGAACGAGCAGTACTTC
CDR3: CASTQLAGSNEQYF

V: TRBV5-1
D: TRBD1
J: TRBJ1-1
size: -
DNA: TGCGCCAGCAGCACCAGACAGGGGCTGGCCACTGAAGCTTTCTTT
CDR3: CASSTRQGLATEAFF

V: TRBV5-1
D: -
J: TRBJ2-2
size: -
DNA: TGCGCCAGCAGCTTGAGGGGAGTCGACACCGGGGAGCTGTTTTTT
CDR3: CASSLRGVDTGELFF

V: TRBV9
D: -
J: TRBJ2-3
size: few
DNA: TGTGCCAGCAGCCCCCGGGACACCGCAGATACGCAGTATTTT
CDR3: CASSPRDTADTQYF

V: TRBV12-3/TRBV12-4
D: -
J: TRBJ2-1
size: many
DNA: TGTGCCAGCAGCCCGCTAGGAGGGACCCTTAACAATGAGCAGTTCTTC
CDR3: CASSPLGGTLNNEQFF

V: TRBV11-2
D: -
J: TRBJ2-1
size: -
DNA: TGTGCCAGCAGCTATCTAAAGGCCTTTCATGAGCAGTTCTTC
CDR3: CASSYLKAFHEQFF

V: TRBV5-6
D: TRBD1
J: TRBJ2-1
size: -
DNA: TGTGCCAGCAGCTTGAATTTTTGGGACAGGGGGCGAGGTTCCTACAATGAGCAGTTCTTC
CDR3: CASSLNFWDRGRGSYNEQFF

V: TRBV7-8
D: -
J: TRBJ2-5
size: few
DNA: TGTGCCAGCAGCTTGCACGGGGGCCTGAAAGAGACCCAGTACTTC
CDR3: CASSLHGGLKETQYF

V: TRBV20-1
D: -
J: TRBJ1-2
size: few
DNA: TGCAGTGTTGCAGTCTCTAACTATGGCTACACCTTC
CDR3: CSVAVSNYGYTF

V: TRBV3-1
D: -
J: TRBJ2-2
size: few
DNA: TGTGCCAGCAGCCAATTGGGTGAGGCCGGGGAGCTGTTTTTT
CDR3: CASSQLGEAGELFF

V: TRBV10-1
D: -
J: TRBJ1-1
size: few
DNA: TGCGCCAGCAGCCGGGACACCTACACTGAAGCTTTCTTT
CDR3: CASSRDTYTEAFF

V: TRBV9
D: -
J: TRBJ1-1
size: -
DNA: TGTGCCAGCAGCGCCTCCCCGGGGAACACTGAAGCTTTCTTT
CDR3: CASSASPGNTEAFF

V: TRBV30
D: -
J: TRBJ1-3
size: once
DNA: TGTGCCTGGACGAGAGGGAGGTCTGGAAACACCATATATTTT
CDR3: CAWTRGRSGNTIYF

V: TRBV29-1
D: TRBD2
J: TRBJ2-5
size: -
DNA: TGCAGCTTTAGTAGCGGGGGACAAGAGACCCAGTACTTC
CDR3: CSFSSGGQETQYF

V: TRBV15
D: -
J: TRBJ2-5
size: -
DNA: TGTGCCACCCGAACGTACGCAATGAGCCAGACCCAGTACTTC
CDR3: CATRTYAMSQTQYF

V: TRBV2
D: -
J: TRBJ2-3
size: -
DNA: TGTGCCAGCATTACACCGGTCGGGGTTGGCAGGACAGATACGCAGTATTTT
CDR3: CASITPVGVGRTDTQYF

V: TRBV7-8
D: -
J: TRBJ2-1
size: -
DNA: TGTGCCAGCAGCTTATTGCCTCTTGTCTTCTACAATGAGCAGTTCTTC
CDR3: CASSLLPLVFYNEQFF

V: TRBV6-2/TRBV6-3
D: -
J: TRBJ2-7
size: -
DNA: TGTGCCAGCAGTGGCCAGGGGACCCCACCCTACGAGCAGTACTTC
CDR3: CASSGQGTPPYEQYF

V: TRBV2
D: TRBD2
J: TRBJ2-2
size: few
DNA: TGTGCCACTCGGGAGGAGATGTACACCGGGGAGCTGTTTTTT
CDR3: CATREEMYTGELFF

V: TRBV5-1
D: -
J: TRBJ1-4
size: -
DNA: TGCGCCAGCAGCTTGGCCTCCATGATCGGCGGTGAAAAACTGTTTTTT
CDR3: CASSLASMIGGEKLFF

V: TRBV29-1
D: -
J: TRBJ2-5
size: few
DNA: TGCAGCGTTGAAGATCTCGCGGGAGAGACCCAGTACTTC
CDR3: CSVEDLAGETQYF

V: TRBV20-1
D: TRBD2
J: TRBJ2-1
size: once
DNA: TGCAGTGCTAGGGGGACTAGCGGGAACAATGAGCAGTTCTTC
CDR3: CSARGTSGNNEQFF

V: TRBV10-3
D: -
J: TRBJ2-5
size: few
DNA: TGTGCCACCAGGGTCTCCGCGCAAGAGACCCAGTACTTC
CDR3: CATRVSAQETQYF

V: TRBV10-3
D: -
J: TRBJ1-1
size: few
DNA: TGTGCCATCAGTGAGTCGGAAGGGTGGGTCACTGAAGCTTTCTTT
CDR3: CAISESEGWVTEAFF

V: TRBV20-1
D: -
J: TRBJ2-7
size: -
DNA: TGCAGTGCTAGTCTGGACAACTCCTACGAGCAGTACTTC
CDR3: CSASLDNSYEQYF

V: TRBV5-6
D: -
J: TRBJ2-3
size: few
DNA: TGTGCCAGCAGCTTCCTGACGGCTAGCACAGATACGCAGTATTTT
CDR3: CASSFLTASTDTQYF

V: TRBV5-1
D: -
J: TRBJ2-2
size: few
DNA: TGCGCCAGCAGCTTGAAGGAGGACGGGGAGCTGTTTTTT
CDR3: CASSLKEDGELFF

V: TRBV7-2
D: -
J: TRBJ2-1
size: -
DNA: TGTGCCAGCAGCTTCCCCGGGTTGGATGGGGTCTTC
CDR3: CASSFPGLDGVF

V: TRBV12-3/TRBV12-4
D: TRBD2
J: TRBJ2-3
size: -
DNA: TGTGCCAGCAGTGAACTAGCGCCGAGCACAGATACGCAGTATTTT
CDR3: CASSELAPSTDTQYF